The present TCR beta chain was sequenced within a study of blood T cells in healthy people across ages. Study findings and constraints: Comparison with aged donors showed that long-lived donors had more naive CD4+ cells and higher diversity.

There are 17 residues in the CDR3. V lost 5 bases and J 1 base, leaving 19 bases between the germline ends. Germline assignment: CDR1 MDHEN and CDR2 SYDVKM. On this clonotype itself: The antigen remains undetermined.

Together with a sample-barcoded 5' primer, a J-beta primer mix was included in a second PCR lasting 7 to 11 cycles. The authors tagged each cDNA molecule using a template-switch adaptor with 12 random nucleotides. From the 5' RACE reads, TCRdb called clonotypes with MiXCR, one entry per CDR3 protein. The sample lists roughly 830,000 distinct CDR3 sequences, around 68% occurring once. V is TRBV28 and J is TRBJ2-3, with D possibly matching TRBD1 (5 bases). The source material was blood. The receptor was isolated from a young man in good health. CDR3 protein: CASSQIRQGRGTDTQYF. CDR3 DNA sequence: TGTGCCAGCAGTCAGATCAGGCAGGGTAGGGGCACAGATACGCAGTATTTT. The whole variable domain, remainder taken from reference TRBV28 and TRBJ2-3, is DVKVTQSSRYLVKRTGEKVFLECVQDMDHENMFWYRQDPGLGLRLIYFSYDVKMKEKGDIPEGYSVSREKKERFSLILESASTNQTSMYLCASSQIRQGRGTDTQYFGPGTRLTVL.